The 21 T cell receptor beta chains listed next were all sequenced from one sample in a study of blood T cell repertoires in COVID-19. The repertoire was sequenced with immunoSEQ multiplex PCR; TCRdb's copy has only in-frame clones and lacks some. Seen here are some 270,000 clones, 65% to 90% observed once, and the top ten hold 9.1%. Specimen: PBMCs or T cells enriched from blood (not recorded which). Source of these receptors: a woman between 50 and 59 years old with acute COVID-19.

This clone was recorded a few times. The CDR3 bases are TGTGCCAGCAGCCTCTCCACCGGGACACCCAACTGGTATGAAAAACTGTTTTTT. Residues: CASSLSTGTPNWYEKLFF. The rearrangement links TRBV3-1 (or the pseudogene TRBV3-2) to TRBJ1-4, with a tentative D call TRBD1 (6 bases). Germline assignment: CDR1 LGHDT and CDR2 YNNKEL (reference sequence). V lost 4 bases and J lost 6, with 24 bases in between. The CDR3 is 18 residues long.

The V gene is TRBV7-9, the J gene TRBJ2-1; 9 positions match TRBD2. The germline CDR1 and CDR2 sequences are SEHNR and FQNEAQ (reference sequence). CDR3 size: 17 residues. V dropped 5 bases and J dropped 4; count of bases not matched to a gene: 12. The CDR3 DNA follows: TGTGCCAGCAGCCGTTTGGATTGGGCGGGGGGGTACAATGAGCAGTTCTTC. Its protein is CASSRLDWAGGYNEQFF.

The chain links TRBV19 to TRBJ1-4; D is possibly TRBD1 (6 bases). Germline CDR1 is LNHDA and CDR2 is SQIVND (reference sequence). The V and J ends lost 5 bases and 7 bases respectively, with 17 bases between them. This CDR3 contains 15 residues. CDR3 in DNA: TGTGCCAGTAGTCAGAACAGGGTTCGGGGTGAAAAACTGTTTTTT. Translation gives CASSQNRVRGEKLFF.

The J gene is TRBJ2-3, the V gene TRBV5-4; 7 bases align to TRBD1. CDR1 and CDR2 (germline): SGHNT, YYREEE (reference sequence). The V gene end was trimmed by 7 bases and the J gene end by 4 bases; junction bases not matched to a gene: 6. This CDR3 contains 13 residues. CDR3 sequence: CASRRQGSDTQYF. The CDR3 DNA follows: TGTGCCAGCCGAAGACAGGGCTCAGATACGCAGTATTTT.

This rearrangement joins TRBV27 to TRBJ2-7, with D maybe TRBD1 (6 bases). Germline values: CDR1 MNHEY, CDR2 SMNVEV (reference sequence). This CDR3 spans 13 amino acids. The ends were cut back, 3 bases at V and 5 bases at J, with 11 bases in the middle. In nucleotides, the CDR3 is TGTGCCAGCAGTTTTTGGGGGCGGGACGAGCAGTACTTC. It translates to CASSFWGRDEQYF.

This clone was seen just once. The rearrangement joins TRBV7-2 to TRBJ1-1; 9 nucleotides line up with TRBD1. CDR3 size: 14 residues. J gave up 4 bases and V 4 bases, and 4 bases lay outside the gene matches. In germline, CDR1 is SGHTA, CDR2 FQGNSA. CDR3: CASSSLTGGTEAFF. CDR3 in DNA: TGTGCCAGCAGCTCTCTGACAGGGGGCACTGAAGCTTTCTTT. Filled out from reference TRBV7-2 and TRBJ1-1, the complete variable domain reads GAGVSQSPSNKVTEKGKDVELRCDPISGHTALYWYRQSLGQGLEFLIYFQGNSAPDKSGLPSDRFSAERTGGSVSTLTIQRTQQEDSAVYLCASSSLTGGTEAFFGQGTRLTVV.

This clone has just one count. The J gene is TRBJ1-2, the V gene TRBV4-1; the D is unclear. V was cut by 2 bases and J by 5 bases, with 6 bases left in between. Looked up from germline, CDR1 is MGHRA and CDR2 is YSYEKL. This CDR3 has 12 residues. The CDR3 spells CASSQPPYGYTF. DNA for the CDR3: TGCGCCAGCAGCCAACCCCCGTATGGCTACACCTTC.

The V gene is TRBV6-2 or TRBV6-3, the J gene TRBJ2-1; 12 bases are a match to TRBD2. Per the germline V gene, CDR1 is MNHEY and CDR2 is SVGEGT. The CDR3 contains 15 residues. With V trimmed by 4 bases and J by 7 bases, 5 bases remained unmatched. This chain's CDR3 is CASSFLAGGRNEQFF. For the CDR3, the DNA is TGTGCCAGCAGTTTTCTAGCGGGGGGGCGTAATGAGCAGTTCTTC.

The chain links TRBV11-3 to TRBJ2-1; D is perhaps TRBD1 (5 bases). CDR1 SGHNT and CDR2 YENEEA come from the germline V gene. The CDR3 loop spans 15 amino acids. Trimming removed 5 bases at V and 6 bases at J, with 17 bases between. The CDR3 loop reads CASSQAGSRTNEQFF. For the CDR3, the DNA is TGTGCCAGCAGCCAGGCAGGGTCCCGAACCAATGAGCAGTTCTTC.

The rearrangement joins TRBV2 to TRBJ1-4; a possible D gene is TRBD1 (5 bases). The CDR3 contains 15 residues. With 5 bases removed from V and 3 bases from J, the gap between germline ends came to 13 bases. CDR1 is SNHLY and CDR2 is FYNNEI in the germline V gene. In nucleotides, the CDR3 is TGTGCCAGCAGTACCCCAGGGATTGCTAATGAAAAACTGTTTTTT. This encodes CASSTPGIANEKLFF.

The CDR3 bases are TGTGCCAGCAGTGAATGGCAGGGTTATGGCTACACCTTC. Encoded protein: CASSEWQGYGYTF. The V gene is TRBV2, the J gene TRBJ1-2; the D gene is possibly TRBD1 (5 bases). The germline V and J ends were trimmed by 2 bases and 5 bases, with 9 bases remaining between them. CDR3 length equals 13 residues. The germline CDR1 and CDR2 sequences are SNHLY and FYNNEI. The whole variable domain, remainder taken from reference TRBV2 and TRBJ1-2, is EPEVTQTPSHQVTQMGQEVILRCVPISNHLYFYWYRQILGQKVEFLVSFYNNEISEKSEIFDDQFSVERPDGSNFTLKIRSTKLEDSAMYFCASSEWQGYGYTFGSGTRLTVV.

This chain uses TRBV9 with TRBJ2-3; 10 bases map to TRBD2. The CDR3 covers 17 residues. The ends lost 1 base at V and 1 base at J; junction bases unmatched: 6. The germline gives CDR1 SGDLS, CDR2 YYNGEE. The CDR3 loop reads CASSVSAGGPGTDTQYF. The DNA of the CDR3 is TGTGCCAGCAGCGTATCAGCGGGGGGGCCGGGCACAGATACGCAGTATTTT. Variable domain in full (rest from reference TRBV9 and TRBJ2-3): DSGVTQTPKHLITATGQRVTLRCSPRSGDLSVYWYQQSLDQGLQFLIQYYNGEERAKGNILERFSAQQFPDLHSELNLSSLELGDSALYFCASSVSAGGPGTDTQYFGPGTRLTVL.

The V call is TRBV30, the J call TRBJ1-5, with unresolved D. Germline V lookup: CDR1 GTSNPN, CDR2 SVGIG (reference sequence). The CDR3 is made up of 14 amino acids. V was cut by 0 bases and J by 5 bases, with 11 bases left in between. CDR3: CAWSVGGGHQPQHF. CDR3 DNA: TGTGCCTGGAGTGTTGGAGGTGGACATCAGCCCCAGCATTTT.

This clone was detected once. This chain joins TRBV5-4 and TRBJ1-6; tentatively, D is TRBD1 (5 bases). V lost 4 bases, J lost 10 bases, and 21 bases lay in between. The V gene's germline CDR1 is SGHNT and CDR2 YYREEE (reference sequence). The length of the CDR3 is 16 residues. DNA for the CDR3: TGTGCCAGCAGCACCCGGCCGGGGGGAGCAAAGTCACCCCTCCACTTT. Translating it yields CASSTRPGGAKSPLHF.

This chain uses TRBV19 with TRBJ2-1; 10 nucleotides line up with TRBD2. The CDR3 totals 18 residues. Losses at the gene ends were 3 bases for V and 2 bases for J; bases not matched to a gene: 10. From germline, CDR1 is LNHDA and CDR2 SQIVND (reference sequence). CDR3 sequence: CASSMASGGARTYNEQFF. Here the CDR3 DNA reads TGTGCCAGTAGTATGGCGAGCGGGGGGGCCCGGACCTACAATGAGCAGTTCTTC.

The chain is built from TRBV27 and TRBJ1-4; D gene ambiguous. CDR3 size: 14 residues. CDR1 MNHEY and CDR2 SMNVEV come from the germline V gene (reference sequence). V was cut by 2 bases and J by 8 bases, with 12 bases left in between. The CDR3 here is CASSLNGVEEKLFF. CDR3 nucleotide sequence: TGTGCCAGCAGTTTAAACGGGGTGGAGGAAAAACTGTTTTTT.

The chain employs TRBV30 and TRBJ2-1; D ambiguous. The CDR3 has 11 residues. The ends were cut back, 0 bases at V and 7 bases at J, with 4 bases in the middle. Per the germline V gene, CDR1 is GTSNPN and CDR2 is SVGIG (reference sequence). The CDR3 here is CAWSVRNEQFF. The CDR3 region has the DNA TGTGCCTGGAGTGTACGGAATGAGCAGTTCTTC.

The rearrangement uses TRBV11-2 and TRBJ1-1, with TRBD1 matching 7 bases. Germline V gives CDR1 SGHAT, CDR2 FQNNGV. There are 14 residues in the CDR3. V trimming: 5 bases; J trimming: 5 bases; junction bases outside the gene matches: 8. The CDR3: CASSPLTGWTEAFF. CDR3 coding DNA: TGTGCCAGCAGCCCCCTGACAGGGTGGACTGAAGCTTTCTTT.

The chain carries TRBV4-1 and TRBJ2-6; TRBD1 matches at 10 bases. The V gene end was trimmed by 0 bases and the J gene end by 2 bases; junction bases not matched to a gene: 7. This CDR3 comprises 19 residues. Germline lookup yields CDR1 MGHRA and CDR2 YSYEKL. The CDR3 region has the DNA TGCGCCAGCAGCCAAGAAAGGACAGGGGGAAGGGCTGGGGCCAACGTCCTGACTTTC. As protein: CASSQERTGGRAGANVLTF.

This clone was observed a few times. V is TRBV5-1 and J is TRBJ2-7; no clear D gene. This CDR3 has 15 amino acids. The V gene's germline CDR1 is SGHRS and CDR2 YFSETQ. V lost 4 bases, J lost 4 bases, and 18 bases lay in between. The CDR3 nucleotides read TGCGCCAGCAGCAGAGATACGGGTTTGTCATACGAGCAGTACTTC. It yields the protein CASSRDTGLSYEQYF.

This clone has more than one count but fewer than ten. This chain links TRBV6-5 with TRBJ2-7; 7 nucleotides agree with TRBD1. Germline CDR1 is MNHEY and CDR2 is SVGAGI. There are 16 residues in the CDR3. V was pared by 0 bases and J by 2 bases, with 7 bases of the junction left unmatched. CDR3 sequence (DNA): TGTGCCAGCAGTTACTCGAAGTCAGGGGGAGCCTACGAGCAGTACTTC. It codes for CASSYSKSGGAYEQYF.